This TCR beta chain was retrieved from a study of blood T cell repertoires in COVID-19 (dated by TCRdb to about 2020). Study-wide context: The collaborator samples originated in the United States, Italy and Spain and spanned the acute and convalescent phases of COVID-19. The prospective study material was composed of cDNA or gDNA derived from T cells, B-cell-depleted T cells, or PBMCs. Subjects who had been exposed to COVID-19, were actively infected with it, or had recovered from it provided the deeply sampled blood TCRbeta repertoires that made up the dataset. The repertoires were released in a freely available public database meant as a resource for research on the immune response to SARS-CoV-2. The samples were drawn from two sources: the first 160 participants of the ongoing ImmuneRACE study, and 1,200 or so subjects contributed by 6 global collaborators. Nearly every sample came with metadata listing a de-identified subject ID, COVID-19 status, age in years and sex. Where HLA class I and class II types were available, the types were taken from metadata supplied by the sample provider, not from assay-based typing.

At one collaborating source in Seattle, patients were enrolled during active infection and were followed longitudinally through the course of disease. Each collaborating institution followed its own protocols to collect whole blood in K2EDTA tubes. For TCRbeta analysis, collaborators shipped samples as frozen whole blood, isolated PBMCs, or DNA extracted from either of those sample types. As to this clone: Its target antigen remains unknown. Mismatch with germline at one junction end may stem from a read error.

Study-wide findings and limitations: Clinical and demographic metadata were provided uncurated, with the amount varying by source and participant.

The immunoSEQ Assay, a bias-controlled multiplex PCR, was used to amplify TCRbeta CDR3 regions from genomic DNA. The study's processing was this. The number of nucleated cells in each sample was estimated from the amplification of reference gene primers within the assay. To quantify the absolute abundance of each unique TCRbeta CDR3 rearrangement, sequence reads were collapsed and filtered. For each sample, productive Simpson clonality was calculated as the square root of Simpson's diversity index over productive rearrangements. TCRdb provides this immuneACCESS table in a form limited to in-frame rearrangements. Some clones are lacking; in checked studies, under half of them reflect an unresolved V gene, and why the rest are absent is not known. The V and J calls and clone size are taken from that table; D and trimming were inferred from the DNA. This sample lists some 65,000 clones; about nine tenths were detected once. The ten top clones hold 0.4% to 0.55% of the sample.

CDR1 is given as SGHNT and CDR2 as YENEEA, both from the germline V gene. There are 13 amino acids in the CDR3, from cysteine to phenylalanine inclusive. Only CDR3 DNA is held: 39 bases, read in frame from base 1. The chain joins TRBV11-3 to TRBJ2-1; TRBD2 is perhaps the D gene, given 5 matching bases. This TCR was recovered from a man aged 50-60 years with COVID-19, enrolled during active disease. The source material was peripheral blood. This receptor carries the CDR3 CASSLDSNNEQFF. The DNA sequence is TGTGCCAGCAGCTTGGACTCCAACAATGAGCAGTTCTTC. Beyond the CDR3, the reference TRBV11-3 and TRBJ2-1 genes provide the residues; the full variable domain reads: EAGVVQSPRYKIIEKKQPVAFWCNPISGHNTLYWYLQNLGQGPELLIRYENEEAVDDSQLPKDRFSAERLKGVDSTLKIQPAELGDSAVYLCASSLDSNNEQFFGPGTRLTVL.